This entry is about one T cell receptor beta chain. Method: immunoSEQ multiplex PCR; TCRdb's copy keeps in-frame clones and lacks some. The sample consists of fewer than 650,000 clones, 70% to 90% of them appearing once. The sample comes from a study of blood T cell repertoires in COVID-19. The germline V gene encodes CDR1 SQVTM and CDR2 ANQGSEA. The CDR3 loop spans 13 amino acids. The ends lost 1 base at V and 4 bases at J; junction bases unmatched: 3. This chain uses TRBV29-1 with TRBJ1-1; 7 bases are shared with TRBD1. The receptor comes from a woman aged 45-65 years with COVID-19, enrolled during active disease. Sequenced input: peripheral blood. The CDR3 loop is CSVEAHRGTEAFF. CDR3 sequence (DNA): TGCAGCGTTGAAGCGCACAGGGGCACTGAAGCTTTCTTT.